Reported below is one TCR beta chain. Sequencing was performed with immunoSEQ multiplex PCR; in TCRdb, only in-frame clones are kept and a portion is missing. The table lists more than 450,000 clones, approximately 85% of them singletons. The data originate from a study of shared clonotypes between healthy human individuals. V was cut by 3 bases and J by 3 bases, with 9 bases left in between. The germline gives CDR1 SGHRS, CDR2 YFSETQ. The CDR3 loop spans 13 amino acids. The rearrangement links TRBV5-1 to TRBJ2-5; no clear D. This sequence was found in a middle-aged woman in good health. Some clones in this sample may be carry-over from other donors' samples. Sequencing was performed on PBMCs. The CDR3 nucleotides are TGCGCCAGCAGCTCACAAGGAAAAGAGACCCAGTACTTC. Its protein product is CASSSQGKETQYF.